These 26 T cell receptor beta chains came from one sample sequenced in a study of blood T cell repertoires in COVID-19. Produced via immunoSEQ multiplex PCR; TCRdb's table is partial and in-frame only. This sample has roughly 260,000 clones, with 80% to 90% found just once. Sample: peripheral blood. The receptor source for this set is a woman in her 50s with acute or convalescent COVID-19.

The V call is TRBV6-2 or TRBV6-3, the J call TRBJ2-1, with a weak D call TRBD2 (5 bases). Per the germline V gene, CDR1 is MNHEY and CDR2 is SVGEGT. The CDR3 runs to 12 residues. V gave up 5 bases and J gave up 3 bases, with 5 bases separating them. The CDR3 nucleotides are TGTGCCAGCAGTAGCGGCTACAATGAGCAGTTCTTC. Translating it yields CASSSGYNEQFF.

V gene TRBV7-9 combines with J gene TRBJ2-1, with 13 bases identical to TRBD2. The germline gives CDR1 SEHNR, CDR2 FQNEAQ (reference sequence). J lost 6 bases, V lost 7 bases, and 3 bases had no gene match. The CDR3 contains 14 residues. The CDR3 nucleotides read TGTGCCAGCACTTGGACTAGCGGGAGCAATGAGCAGTTCTTC. Its translation is CASTWTSGSNEQFF.

The rearrangement uses TRBV4-1 and TRBJ2-1; 10 bases are shared with TRBD2. This CDR3 is 15 amino acids long. Germline V lookup: CDR1 MGHRA, CDR2 YSYEKL. The J segment lost 2 bases and the V segment lost 3 bases, leaving 1 base of the junction unmatched. DNA of the CDR3: TGCGCCAGCAGCCACGGACTAGCGGCCTACAATGAGCAGTTCTTC. The encoded protein is CASSHGLAAYNEQFF.

The gene calls are TRBV28 and TRBJ1-6; TRBD1 agrees at 8 bases. CDR1 is MDHEN and CDR2 is SYDVKM in the germline V gene. CDR3 size: 13 residues. J was trimmed by 7 bases and V by 11 bases; bases with no gene match: 7. Here the CDR3 reads CAATGQENSPLHF. The CDR3 nucleotides are TGTGCCGCAACGGGACAGGAGAATTCACCCCTCCACTTT.

The chain links TRBV20-1 to TRBJ2-7; TRBD1 might be the D (6 bases). In germline, CDR1 is DFQATT, CDR2 SNEGSKA (reference sequence). V lost 3 bases to trimming and J lost 6 bases, with 15 bases between them. The CDR3 runs 13 residues. In DNA form, the CDR3 reads TGCAGTGCTAGTTTCAGGGGTGAGAGCGAGCAGTACTTC. This sequence encodes CSASFRGESEQYF.

The rearrangement joins TRBV5-1 to TRBJ1-2, with D possibly matching TRBD1 (5 bases). This CDR3 is built from 13 residues. Germline V lookup: CDR1 SGHRS, CDR2 YFSETQ. Deletions cut 5 bases from V and 0 bases from J, with 8 bases between. The CDR3 DNA is TGCGCCAGCAGGGACACAGCTAACTATGGCTACACCTTC. Its protein product is CASRDTANYGYTF.

The chain joins TRBV24-1 to TRBJ1-4, with 9 nucleotides matching TRBD1. With V trimmed by 7 bases and J by 5 bases, 7 bases remained unmatched. CDR1 and CDR2 from the germline V gene are KGHDR and SFDVKD. The CDR3 sequence is 15 residues long. CDR3 loop: CATSAGTGKNEKLFF. The CDR3 bases are TGTGCCACCAGCGCTGGGACAGGGAAAAATGAAAAACTGTTTTTT.

The chain carries TRBV7-3 and TRBJ2-1, with D hard to call. This CDR3 is 14 amino acids long. Germline values: CDR1 SGHTA, CDR2 FQGTGA. With 2 bases removed from V and 6 bases from J, the gap between germline ends came to 11 bases. The CDR3 region has the DNA TGTGCCAGCAGCTTAGGGCCGGCTGGCAATGAGCAGTTCTTC. Protein product: CASSLGPAGNEQFF.

The chain links TRBV4-1 to TRBJ2-2, with D perhaps TRBD2 (6 bases). The germline V and J ends were trimmed by 6 bases and 5 bases, with 22 bases remaining between them. This CDR3 region has 17 residues. CDR1 and CDR2 from the germline V gene are MGHRA and YSYEKL. CDR3 residues: CASRATGTPGTTGELFF. In nucleotides, the CDR3 is TGCGCCAGCAGAGCGACCGGGACCCCAGGGACTACCGGGGAGCTGTTTTTT.

The chain carries TRBV27 and TRBJ2-7, with D possibly being TRBD2 (6 bases). V was clipped by 6 bases and J by 2 bases, with 14 bases between them. CDR1 and CDR2 (germline): MNHEY, SMNVEV (reference sequence). The CDR3 is 14 amino acids. CDR3 residues: CASSPRGITYEQYF. The CDR3 nucleotides are TGTGCCAGCAGCCCCCGGGGGATTACCTACGAGCAGTACTTC.

This clone came up a few times. The chain is built from TRBV12-3 or TRBV12-4 and TRBJ1-1, with D unresolved. V was trimmed by 5 bases and J by 0 bases, leaving 7 bases between them. This CDR3 is built from 13 residues. CDR3 coding DNA: TGTGCCAGCAGTCCCCCGTTGAACACTGAAGCTTTCTTT. Protein: CASSPPLNTEAFF.

V is TRBV28 and J is TRBJ1-5; 8 bases match TRBD1. J gave up 6 bases and V 2 bases, and 9 bases lay outside the gene matches. Germline V CDR1 and CDR2: MDHEN, SYDVKM. The CDR3 spans 16 residues. The CDR3 protein is CASSLRLDRAGQPQHF. DNA for the CDR3: TGTGCCAGCAGTTTACGGCTGGACAGGGCGGGTCAGCCCCAGCATTTT.

The rearrangement links TRBV9 to TRBJ2-6, with 11 bases that match TRBD2. The trim removed 0 bases at V and 0 bases at J, leaving 2 bases unmatched. CDR3 size: 18 residues. Germline V lookup: CDR1 SGDLS, CDR2 YYNGEE. The CDR3 reads CASSVGLAGSSGANVLTF. The CDR3 coding sequence is TGTGCCAGCAGCGTAGGACTAGCGGGGAGCTCTGGGGCCAACGTCCTGACTTTC. The whole variable domain, filled in from reference TRBV9 and TRBJ2-6, reads DSGVTQTPKHLITATGQRVTLRCSPRSGDLSVYWYQQSLDQGLQFLIQYYNGEERAKGNILERFSAQQFPDLHSELNLSSLELGDSALYFCASSVGLAGSSGANVLTFGAGSRLTVL.

This chain's CDR3 is CASSYPSPGEPQHF. For the CDR3, the DNA is TGTGCCAGCAGTTACCCCAGCCCCGGAGAGCCCCAGCATTTT. The chain has TRBV6-5 and TRBJ1-5; D gene ambiguous. Germline CDR1 and CDR2: MNHEY and SVGAGI. This CDR3 has 14 residues. The V end was cut by 2 bases, the J end by 8 bases, with 13 bases between.

This clone was seen a single time. The V gene is TRBV10-3, the J gene TRBJ2-1; D uncertain. Per germline, CDR1 ENHRY and CDR2 SYGVKD. Trimming took 6 bases from V and 6 from J, leaving 18 bases between them. The CDR3 loop spans 15 amino acids. The CDR3: CAISDAATNSNEQFF. Written as DNA, the CDR3 is TGTGCCATCAGCGACGCGGCAACGAATAGCAATGAGCAGTTCTTC.

This clone was recorded a few times. The rearrangement joins TRBV28 to TRBJ2-4; TRBD1 matches at 7 bases. Losses at the gene ends were 0 bases for V and 0 bases for J; bases not matched to a gene: 5. Germline CDR1 reads MDHEN; CDR2 reads SYDVKM. The CDR3 extends over 17 amino acids. The CDR3 DNA reads as TGTGCCAGCAGTTTATGGGGGACAGCCCTAGCCAAAAACATTCAGTACTTC. Its translation is CASSLWGTALAKNIQYF.

The chain carries TRBV29-1 and TRBJ2-1; the match to TRBD1 covers 8 bases. Looked up from germline, CDR1 is SQVTM and CDR2 is ANQGSEA. The CDR3 is made up of 13 amino acids. V was pared by 8 bases and J by 5 bases, with 8 bases of the junction left unmatched. Written as DNA, the CDR3 is TGCAGCCATGGGACAGGCATCCACAATGAGCAGTTCTTC. It yields the protein CSHGTGIHNEQFF.

The chain combines TRBV10-3 with TRBJ2-5; TRBD1 matches at 7 bases. CDR1 and CDR2 from the germline V gene are ENHRY and SYGVKD. V was pared by 2 bases and J by 5 bases, with 8 bases of the junction left unmatched. The CDR3 is made up of 15 amino acids. CDR3 bases: TGTGCCATCAGTGAGACCCAGGGGGTAGGCGAGACCCAGTACTTC. Translation gives CAISETQGVGETQYF.

The chain carries TRBV28 and TRBJ2-7, with TRBD2 matching 8 bases. Losses at the gene ends were 7 bases for V and 6 bases for J; bases not matched to a gene: 5. The CDR3 has 12 residues. Germline CDR1 and CDR2: MDHEN and SYDVKM. CDR3 nucleotides: TGTGCCAGCAACGGGAGGGTGGGCGAGCAGTACTTC. Protein product: CASNGRVGEQYF.

CDR3 sequence: CASSLEVRNTEAFF. The CDR3 DNA is TGTGCCAGCAGCTTAGAGGTCAGGAACACTGAAGCTTTCTTT. The chain combines TRBV11-2 with TRBJ1-1; D gene unclear. From germline, CDR1 is SGHAT and CDR2 FQNNGV. The length of the CDR3 is 14 residues. Trimming took off 0 bases at V and 1 base at J, with 6 bases between the two ends.

This clone has just one count. The genes are TRBV27 and TRBJ1-2; TRBD1 agrees at 7 bases. J was trimmed by 3 bases and V by 4 bases; bases with no gene match: 8. CDR1 MNHEY and CDR2 SMNVEV come from the germline V gene (reference sequence). This CDR3 is 15 amino acids long. CDR3: CASSSRQGGDYGYTF. The DNA for the CDR3 is TGTGCCAGCAGTTCGAGACAGGGTGGGGACTATGGCTACACCTTC.

The chain uses TRBV28 and TRBJ1-2, with D tentatively TRBD1 (6 bases). Germline-derived CDR1 and CDR2 are MDHEN and SYDVKM. Trimming cost V 2 bases and J 5 bases, with 12 bases left between them. CDR3 length: 14 amino acids. The CDR3 DNA is TGTGCCAGCAGTTTACGGGGGGGCGCGTATGGCTACACCTTC. Translated, it gives CASSLRGGAYGYTF.

J is TRBJ2-7 and V is TRBV10-3; a possible D gene is TRBD1 (5 bases). In germline, CDR1 is ENHRY, CDR2 SYGVKD. This CDR3 comprises 17 residues. V shed 0 bases and J shed 3 bases, with 18 bases lying between them. CDR3 protein: CAISESFRLTDNYEQYF. Written as DNA, the CDR3 is TGTGCCATCAGTGAGTCCTTTCGGCTGACAGACAACTACGAGCAGTACTTC.

The J gene is TRBJ2-3, the V gene TRBV5-1; 9 bases are a match to TRBD2. This CDR3 comprises 14 residues. Germline lookup yields CDR1 SGHRS and CDR2 YFSETQ. V shed 5 bases and J 2 bases; nucleotides not matched to a gene: 3. The CDR3 DNA is TGCGCCAGCAGGCGGGAGGGCCCCACAGATACGCAGTATTTT. Residues: CASRREGPTDTQYF.

This chain links TRBV27 with TRBJ2-3; 11 nucleotides align to TRBD1. Trimming cost V 2 bases and J 4 bases; bases outside gene matches: 5. CDR1 MNHEY and CDR2 SMNVEV come from the germline V gene (reference sequence). This CDR3 contains 16 residues. CDR3 residues: CASSLDRTGGADTQYF. The CDR3 DNA sequence: TGTGCCAGCAGTTTAGATAGGACAGGGGGCGCAGATACGCAGTATTTT.

This chain connects TRBV7-9 to TRBJ1-1; 8 bases agree with TRBD1. The CDR3 loop spans 15 amino acids. Trimming removed 2 bases from V and 6 bases from J; junction bases left unmatched: 8. CDR1 is SEHNR and CDR2 is FQNEAQ in the germline V gene (reference sequence). The CDR3 region has the DNA TGTGCCAGCAGCTTAAGGGGGCAGGGGGCCGCTGAAGCTTTCTTT. Its translation is CASSLRGQGAAEAFF.